The source of this T cell receptor (beta chain) is a study of human T cells and chemical hapten exposure. At the level of the study: Patients had diphenylcyclopropenone applied to the scalp weekly throughout the approximately 25-week study.

In the original analysis: 96,000 or so TCRs per sample was the median, with a range of about 20,000 to 690,600. TCRdb fed the RACE reads into MiXCR, producing one record per CDR3 protein. The V and J calls and clone size are TCRdb's, not the authors'. The data hold 84,000 or so distinct CDR3 sequences, with more than 8.5% observed a single time. In germline, CDR1 is SGDLS, CDR2 YYNGEE. V lost 0 bases, J lost 1 base, and 25 bases lay in between. The CDR3 runs to 20 residues. This clonotype was observed a handful of times. Indicated time point: patch test 2, 6 weeks after DPC sensitization. Treatment here: therapeutic diphenylcyclopropenone sensitization with weekly scalp DPC.

The sequence derives from a woman under 40 with alopecia areata. Some clones in this sample may be carry-over from other donors' samples. The sequenced sample was whole blood, obtained in connection with sensitization to the hapten diphenylcyclopropenone (DPC). J is TRBJ1-1 and V is TRBV9, with a tentative D call TRBD1 (6 bases). The CDR3 spells CASSVEEFLGAGDANTEAFF. In nucleotides, the CDR3 is TGTGCCAGCAGCGTAGAAGAGTTTTTGGGCGCAGGGGATGCGAACACTGAAGCTTTCTTT.